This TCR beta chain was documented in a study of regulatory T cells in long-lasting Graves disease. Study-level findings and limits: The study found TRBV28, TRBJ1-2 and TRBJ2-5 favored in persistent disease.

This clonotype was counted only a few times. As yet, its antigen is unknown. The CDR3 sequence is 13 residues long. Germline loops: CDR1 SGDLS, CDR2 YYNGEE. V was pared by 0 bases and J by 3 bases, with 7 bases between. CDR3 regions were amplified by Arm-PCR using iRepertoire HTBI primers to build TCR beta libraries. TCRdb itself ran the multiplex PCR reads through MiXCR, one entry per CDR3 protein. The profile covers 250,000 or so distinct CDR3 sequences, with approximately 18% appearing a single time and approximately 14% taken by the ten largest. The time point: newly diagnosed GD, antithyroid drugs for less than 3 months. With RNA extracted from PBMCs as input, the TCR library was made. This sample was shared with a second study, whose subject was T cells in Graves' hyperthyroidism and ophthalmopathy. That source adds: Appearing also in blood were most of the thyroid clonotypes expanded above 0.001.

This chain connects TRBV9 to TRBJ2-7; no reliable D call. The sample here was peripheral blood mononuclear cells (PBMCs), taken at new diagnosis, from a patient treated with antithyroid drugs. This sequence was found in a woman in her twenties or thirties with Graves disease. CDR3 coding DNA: TGTGCCAGCAGCGTAGGGAGCCGCTACGAGCAGTACTTC. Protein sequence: CASSVGSRYEQYF.